The 32 T cell receptor beta chains in this list originate from one sample, sequenced in a study of blood T cell repertoires in COVID-19. Generated by immunoSEQ multiplex PCR, the TCRdb table keeps only in-frame clones and is missing some. The table records about 270,000 clones, approximately 85% of them present only once. Sequencing was done on a sample of peripheral blood. These receptor sequences come from a human donor in a cohort sampled during active COVID-19.

The chain has TRBV3-1 (or the pseudogene TRBV3-2) and TRBJ2-3; 7 nucleotides match TRBD2. The V and J ends lost 6 bases and 7 bases, in that order; junction bases with no gene match: 19. The CDR3 sequence is 17 residues long. From germline, CDR1 is LGHDT and CDR2 YNNKEL (reference sequence). CDR3 nucleotides: TGTGCCAGCAGTCCTGATTTGGGAGGGCGGGGTGTAAATACGCAGTATTTT. It specifies CASSPDLGGRGVNTQYF.

V usage is TRBV6-1 and J usage is TRBJ2-3, with a tentative D call TRBD2 (5 bases). With 2 bases removed from V and 8 bases from J, the gap between germline ends came to 11 bases. Germline loops: CDR1 MNHNS, CDR2 SASEGT. This CDR3 contains 13 residues. CDR3 nucleotides: TGTGCCAGCAGTGAATCAGGAGGACCTACGCAGTATTTT. This encodes CASSESGGPTQYF.

This clone was recorded only once. Different DNA sequences within this sample yield the same CDR3. The J gene is TRBJ1-2, the V gene TRBV5-6, with 8 positions matching TRBD1. Germline trimming cut 4 bases from V and 2 bases from J; bases unmatched to any gene: 4. This CDR3 contains 14 residues. Germline CDR1 SGHDT, CDR2 YYEEEE. In nucleotides, the CDR3 is TGTGCCAGCAGCCTGGGACAGGCCAACTATGGCTACACCTTC. This gives the protein CASSLGQANYGYTF.

The chain couples TRBV11-3 to TRBJ1-1; TRBD1 might be the D (5 bases). This CDR3 region has 12 residues. Germline V gene sequence: CDR1 SGHNT, CDR2 YENEEA. V lost 5 bases to trimming and J lost 5 bases, with 9 bases between them. The CDR3 spells CASSAGGTEAFF. The CDR3 DNA reads TGTGCCAGCAGCGCCGGGGGGACTGAAGCTTTCTTT.

The rearrangement joins TRBV30 to TRBJ2-1; tentatively, D is TRBD1 (6 bases). Germline-derived CDR1 and CDR2 are GTSNPN and SVGIG (reference sequence). Trimming removed 2 bases at V and 10 bases at J, with 12 bases between. The CDR3 extends over 12 amino acids. The CDR3 nucleotides read TGTGCCTGGAGTCCTAGAAGGGGGGAGCAGTTCTTC. This codes for CAWSPRRGEQFF.

The rearrangement joins TRBV5-5 to TRBJ1-4; TRBD1 agrees at 10 bases. The CDR3 is 16 residues long. Germline V gives CDR1 SGHKS, CDR2 YYEKEE (reference sequence). The ends lost 1 base at V and 5 bases at J; junction bases unmatched: 5. The CDR3 sequence: CASSLPATGGNEKLFF. In DNA form, the CDR3 reads TGTGCCAGCAGCTTGCCCGCGACAGGGGGCAATGAAAAACTGTTTTTT.

CDR3 in amino acids: CASGPIRTSNEQFF. For the CDR3, the DNA is TGTGCCAGCGGGCCCATACGGACAAGCAATGAGCAGTTCTTC. The chain recombines TRBV28 with TRBJ2-1; D perhaps matches TRBD1 (5 bases). Trimming removed 8 bases from V and 6 bases from J, with 17 bases in between. The CDR3 totals 14 residues. Germline V lookup: CDR1 MDHEN, CDR2 SYDVKM.

This clone was counted a single time. The chain couples TRBV24-1 to TRBJ1-5; D is perhaps TRBD1 (5 bases). This CDR3 has 13 amino acids. Germline CDR1 is KGHDR and CDR2 is SFDVKD. Between the trimmed V and J ends, which lost 5 bases and 3 bases, there was a span of 7 bases. Written as DNA, the CDR3 is TGTGCCACCAGTGCGGGGGACAATCAGCCCCAGCATTTT. This encodes CATSAGDNQPQHF.

The CDR3 sequence is CASRPEGGRGGTQYF. The CDR3 DNA reads TGTGCCAGCAGACCCGAGGGCGGGAGAGGTGGTACGCAGTATTTT. The rearrangement joins TRBV7-9 to TRBJ2-3; TRBD2 matches at 7 bases. The CDR3 contains 15 residues. V dropped 6 bases and J dropped 8; count of bases not matched to a gene: 14. The germline CDR1 and CDR2 sequences are SEHNR and FQNEAQ (reference sequence). The complete variable domain, with remaining parts taken from reference TRBV7-9 and TRBJ2-3, reads DTGVSQNPRHKITKRGQNVTFRCDPISEHNRLYWYRQTLGQGPEFLTYFQNEAQLEKSRLLSDRFSAERPKGSFSTLEIQRTEQGDSAMYLCASRPEGGRGGTQYFGPGTRLTVL.

This clone appeared once. The J gene is TRBJ2-3, the V gene TRBV24-1; 7 positions agree with TRBD1. The V gene's germline CDR1 is KGHDR and CDR2 SFDVKD. The CDR3 consists of 15 residues. The V gene end was trimmed by 3 bases and the J gene end by 4 bases; junction bases not matched to a gene: 6. CDR3 nucleotide sequence: TGTGCCACCAGTGATCCCCGACAGGGCCCAGATACGCAGTATTTT. This gives the protein CATSDPRQGPDTQYF.

V is TRBV12-3 or TRBV12-4 and J is TRBJ2-1, with unresolved D. Trimming left V 5 bases short and J 7 bases short, with 9 bases between. The CDR3 length is 12 residues. The CDR3, as DNA: TGTGCCAGCAGTCTCTACCGGAATGAGCAGTTCTTC. This encodes CASSLYRNEQFF.

The chain carries TRBV6-5 and TRBJ1-5; D is ambiguous. The CDR3 totals 15 residues. Deletions cut 5 bases from V and 3 bases from J, with 14 bases between. From germline, CDR1 is MNHEY and CDR2 SVGAGI. CDR3 DNA sequence: TGTGCCAGCAGTCCCACTCATTTCCCCAATCAGCCCCAGCATTTT. The encoded protein is CASSPTHFPNQPQHF.

This chain connects TRBV6-5 to TRBJ2-2, with a tentative D call TRBD2 (6 bases). The CDR3 is made up of 14 amino acids. The germline V gene has CDR1 MNHEY and CDR2 SVGAGI. Trimming pared 8 bases from V and 3 bases from J, leaving 13 bases between. The CDR3 DNA follows: TGTGCCAGCTTACGGACTACCTACACCGGGGAGCTGTTTTTT. Translating it yields CASLRTTYTGELFF.

The rearrangement uses TRBV11-3 and TRBJ2-1; no clear D gene. The ends were cut back, 2 bases at V and 4 bases at J, with 6 bases in the middle. Germline V gene data show CDR1 as SGHNT and CDR2 as YENEEA. CDR3 length equals 13 residues. CDR3 protein: CASSLSEYNEQFF. The DNA for the CDR3 is TGTGCCAGCAGCTTATCTGAGTACAATGAGCAGTTCTTC. Looking up the rest from reference TRBV11-3 and TRBJ2-1 gives the full variable domain: EAGVVQSPRYKIIEKKQPVAFWCNPISGHNTLYWYLQNLGQGPELLIRYENEEAVDDSQLPKDRFSAERLKGVDSTLKIQPAELGDSAVYLCASSLSEYNEQFFGPGTRLTVL.

J is TRBJ2-2 and V is TRBV5-4; TRBD1 aligns across 8 bases. Germline V gives CDR1 SGHNT, CDR2 YYREEE (reference sequence). The CDR3 extends over 13 amino acids. Germline trimming cut 3 bases from V and 7 bases from J; bases unmatched to any gene: 2. The CDR3 DNA reads as TGTGCCAGCAGCTGGACAGGGATCGGGGAGCTGTTTTTT. It encodes CASSWTGIGELFF.

CDR3 region: CASSLQLAGRVHEQYF. The CDR3 nucleotides read TGTGCCAGCAGCTTACAACTAGCGGGTCGGGTCCACGAGCAGTACTTC. This chain joins TRBV7-2 and TRBJ2-7; TRBD2 agrees at 9 bases. Germline V gene sequence: CDR1 SGHTA, CDR2 FQGNSA. J gave up 5 bases and V 2 bases, and 10 bases lay outside the gene matches. The CDR3 length is 16 residues. Using reference TRBV7-2 and TRBJ2-7 for the parts outside the CDR3, the full variable domain is GAGVSQSPSNKVTEKGKDVELRCDPISGHTALYWYRQSLGQGLEFLIYFQGNSAPDKSGLPSDRFSAERTGGSVSTLTIQRTQQEDSAVYLCASSLQLAGRVHEQYFGPGTRLTVT.

The chain employs TRBV7-6 and TRBJ2-1, with 7 positions matching TRBD2. Germline CDR1 reads SGHVS; CDR2 reads FNYEAQ. V shed 5 bases and J 4 bases; nucleotides not matched to a gene: 8. This CDR3 has 15 residues. This CDR3 is CASSATSVSYNEQFF. In nucleotides, the CDR3 is TGTGCCAGCAGCGCAACTAGCGTCTCGTACAATGAGCAGTTCTTC.

The gene calls are TRBV7-2 and TRBJ2-5; 9 nucleotides line up with TRBD2. The trim removed 0 bases at V and 5 bases at J, leaving 7 bases unmatched. The CDR3 runs 16 residues. Germline V gene lookup returns CDR1 SGHTA and CDR2 FQGNSA. The CDR3 here is CASSLATAGGRETQYF. DNA of the CDR3: TGTGCCAGCAGCTTAGCTACGGCGGGAGGGCGGGAGACCCAGTACTTC.

As for this clone: The sample contains more than one DNA sequence encoding this CDR3. The chain links TRBV18 to TRBJ2-7, with 7 bases identical to TRBD2. Germline values: CDR1 KGHSH, CDR2 LQKENI. The V segment lost 2 bases and the J segment 3 bases; nucleotides outside the gene matches: 1. The CDR3 has 13 residues. This CDR3 reads CASSPGLDYEQYF. Here the CDR3 DNA reads TGTGCCAGCTCACCAGGACTAGACTACGAGCAGTACTTC.

The chain has TRBV30 and TRBJ2-1; D call uncertain. Germline V gene data show CDR1 as GTSNPN and CDR2 as SVGIG (reference sequence). The V and J ends lost 1 base and 5 bases respectively, with 18 bases between them. There are 16 residues in the CDR3. The CDR3 sequence is CAWSGFRRRFDNEQFF. DNA of the CDR3: TGTGCCTGGAGTGGCTTTCGGCGGCGGTTCGACAATGAGCAGTTCTTC.

This clone was recorded a few times. The chain recombines TRBV29-1 with TRBJ2-2, with 12 bases that match TRBD1. The CDR3 loop spans 14 amino acids. Trimming took 6 bases from V and 7 from J; bases not matched to a gene: 6. From germline, CDR1 is SQVTM and CDR2 ANQGSEA. CDR3 in amino acids: CSVGTGGWGGELFF. The CDR3 bases are TGCAGCGTCGGGACAGGGGGCTGGGGCGGGGAGCTGTTTTTT.

This chain links TRBV10-2 with TRBJ1-1; D uncertain. Trimming removed 8 bases at V and 2 bases at J, with 15 bases between. The CDR3 has 14 residues. Germline values: CDR1 WSHSY, CDR2 SAAADI. CDR3 amino acids: CASALRPSNTEAFF. The CDR3 bases are TGCGCCAGCGCGCTCCGCCCGAGTAACACTGAAGCTTTCTTT.

V and J are TRBV12-3 or TRBV12-4 and TRBJ1-5; no firm D call. V dropped 7 bases and J dropped 9 bases, with 13 bases sitting between them. The CDR3 contains 12 residues. CDR3 region: CASNTPAGPQHF. The CDR3 coding sequence is TGTGCCAGCAATACACCGGCAGGGCCCCAGCATTTT.

The chain couples TRBV11-2 to TRBJ2-2; D is unresolved. Looked up from germline, CDR1 is SGHAT and CDR2 is FQNNGV. V was clipped by 6 bases and J by 2 bases, with 13 bases between them. The CDR3 length is 15 residues. The CDR3 spells CASSPQPFNTGELFF. In DNA, the CDR3 is TGTGCCAGCAGTCCACAGCCTTTCAACACCGGGGAGCTGTTTTTT.

The CDR3 spells CASSSGHNSYNEQFF. The CDR3 bases are TGTGCCAGCAGCTCGGGACACAACTCCTACAATGAGCAGTTCTTC. The J gene is TRBJ2-1, the V gene TRBV11-2; a weak D match, TRBD1 (6 bases). The CDR3 is 15 amino acids. V was shortened by 4 bases and J by 0 bases, with 10 bases between the two germline ends. In germline, CDR1 is SGHAT, CDR2 FQNNGV.

The chain uses TRBV30 and TRBJ1-4, with D unresolved. V was trimmed by 1 base and J by 3 bases, leaving 6 bases between them. The CDR3 is made up of 13 amino acids. Per the germline V gene, CDR1 is GTSNPN and CDR2 is SVGIG (reference sequence). This CDR3 reads CAWSGSANEKLFF. The CDR3 DNA reads TGTGCCTGGAGTGGGTCAGCTAATGAAAAACTGTTTTTT.

This chain connects TRBV5-1 to TRBJ1-2, with 9 bases matching TRBD1. Germline values: CDR1 SGHRS, CDR2 YFSETQ. This CDR3 has 17 amino acids. V lost 4 bases to trimming and J lost 3 bases; unmatched junction nucleotides: 13. CDR3 sequence: CASSMSPWTGADYGYTF. The DNA of the CDR3 is TGCGCCAGCAGCATGTCCCCATGGACAGGGGCGGACTATGGCTACACCTTC.

The chain uses TRBV19 and TRBJ2-7; the D gene is possibly TRBD1 (5 bases). This CDR3 spans 16 amino acids. Germline CDR1 is LNHDA and CDR2 is SQIVND (reference sequence). Trimming stripped 5 bases from V and 0 bases from J, with 17 bases between. CDR3 residues: CASSPAGQGSSYEQYF. The CDR3 DNA is TGTGCCAGTAGTCCCGCAGGTCAGGGAAGCTCCTACGAGCAGTACTTC.

This clone has only one observation. The gene calls are TRBV4-3 and TRBJ2-1; 8 bases map to TRBD2. Trimming at V came to 4 bases and at J to 6 bases, leaving 8 bases not matched to a gene. CDR1 and CDR2 from the germline V gene are LGHNA and YSLEER. The CDR3 loop spans 15 amino acids. The DNA of the CDR3 is TGCGCCAGCAGCCGCCAGCGGGGGTCGGGCAATGAGCAGTTCTTC. Translating gives CASSRQRGSGNEQFF.

The genes are TRBV29-1 and TRBJ1-5, with 8 nucleotides matching TRBD1. Germline V gene sequence: CDR1 SQVTM, CDR2 ANQGSEA. The CDR3 contains 17 residues. Losses at the gene ends were 5 bases for V and 0 bases for J; bases not matched to a gene: 12. As DNA, the CDR3 is TGCAGCGTTCGTTTTGGGACAGGCGGGAATAGCAATCAGCCCCAGCATTTT. It translates to CSVRFGTGGNSNQPQHF.

The CDR3 reads CASSLRFSGSLTDTQYF. The CDR3 bases are TGTGCCAGTAGTCTCAGGTTTAGCGGGAGCCTCACAGATACGCAGTATTTT. V and J are TRBV19 and TRBJ2-3, with 9 bases fitting TRBD2. CDR1 and CDR2 (germline): LNHDA, SQIVND (reference sequence). CDR3 length equals 17 residues. With V trimmed by 5 bases and J by 2 bases, 11 bases remained unmatched.

This clone has just a few counts. The chain uses TRBV7-8 and TRBJ1-2; possibly TRBD1 for D (6 bases). This CDR3 is built from 15 residues. Germline V gives CDR1 SGHVS, CDR2 FQNEAQ. Trimming shortened V by 5 bases and J by 2 bases, and 15 bases separated the two germline ends. CDR3 region: CASSPSRQANYGYTF. The CDR3 coding sequence is TGTGCCAGCAGCCCATCCCGACAGGCGAACTATGGCTACACCTTC.